This is a list of T cell receptor beta chains from one sample in a study of blood T cell repertoires in COVID-19. Profiled with immunoSEQ multiplex PCR; TCRdb holds only in-frame clones, not every one. This sample yields around 290,000 clones, of which around 86% are seen a single time; 1.7% belongs to the top ten. The sample comprised PBMCs or T cells enriched from blood (not recorded which). These receptor sequences come from a woman aged 35 to 49 who had recovered from COVID-19. Each CDR3 is given with its conserved first and last residue. D genes are given only for firm matches. Clone sizes are given selectively: once, few, many, or a class where the clone is expanded.

16	NA	TRBJ1-5	TRBV7-2	NA	TGTGCCAGCAGCTTAGACCGTCTTCGGGTCGGTCAGCCCCAGCATTTT	CASSLDRLRVGQPQHF
16	TRBD1	TRBJ2-3	TRBV20-1	NA	TGCAGTGCTAGTTTTCTGGGGGCACAGGGGGCAGATACGCAGTATTTT	CSASFLGAQGADTQYF
15	NA	TRBJ1-1	TRBV11-2	NA	TGTGCCAGCAGCCCATCGGGACTTCTGAACACTGAAGCTTTCTTT	CASSPSGLLNTEAFF
16	NA	TRBJ1-2	TRBV4-1	NA	TGCGCCAGCAGCCTCGGTGGAGCCAGGGAATCCTATGGCTACACCTTC	CASSLGGARESYGYTF
12	TRBD2	TRBJ2-1	TRBV12-3/TRBV12-4	NA	TGTGCCAGCAGTTCCTCCGGGCGGGAGGGGTTCTTC	CASSSSGREGFF
16	TRBD1	TRBJ1-1	TRBV6-4	NA	TGTGCCAGCAGTGACCCGGACAGGCTTATGAACACTGAAGCTTTCTTT	CASSDPDRLMNTEAFF
12	NA	TRBJ2-3	TRBV29-1	NA	TGCAGCGTTGAAGGAACGAGAGGTACGCAGTATTTT	CSVEGTRGTQYF
12	NA	TRBJ2-7	TRBV2	NA	TGTGCCAGCAAGCCGGAGACCTACGAGCAGTACTTC	CASKPETYEQYF
16	TRBD2	TRBJ2-1	TRBV9	few	TGTGCCAGCAGCCAGAGGGCTAGCGGGGCCCACAATGAGCAGTTCTTC	CASSQRASGAHNEQFF
15	NA	TRBJ1-2	TRBV5-4	NA	TGTGCCAGCAGCTTGGCAACAGAAGGGAGGGGTGGCTACACCTTC	CASSLATEGRGGYTF
12	NA	TRBJ1-2	TRBV5-6	once	TGTGCCAGCGCCAGGGGATACTATGGCTACACCTTC	CASARGYYGYTF
13	NA	TRBJ1-3	TRBV18	once	TGTGCCAGCTCAGAGGGCTCTGGAAACACCATATATTTT	CASSEGSGNTIYF
14	NA	TRBJ1-3	TRBV19	NA	TGTGCCAGTAGTATTTCCCAGGCCCAAGCCCCAGAAGATTTT	CASSISQAQAPEDF
16	NA	TRBJ2-1	TRBV24-1	few	TGTGCCACCAGTGATTGGAGTAGCAATGTACACAATGAGCAGTTCTTC	CATSDWSSNVHNEQFF
15	TRBD1	TRBJ1-6	TRBV7-2	NA	TGTGCCAGCAGCTTATTCGGACAGGATAATTCACCCCTCCACTTT	CASSLFGQDNSPLHF
14	TRBD1	TRBJ2-7	TRBV30	NA	TGTGCCTGGAGTAGGGGGACAGCTACGGGGGAGCAGTACTTC	CAWSRGTATGEQYF
14	NA	TRBJ1-2	TRBV5-1	once	TGCGCCAGCAGCTTGGAGACCGGAGACTATGGCTACACCTTC	CASSLETGDYGYTF
17	TRBD2	TRBJ2-5	TRBV4-3	NA	TGCGCCAGCAGCCGTGAACTAGCGGGCGGGTACGGGGAGACCCAGTACTTC	CASSRELAGGYGETQYF
15	NA	TRBJ2-1	TRBV7-2	NA	TGTGCCAGCAGCTTATCGACAGGGAGGAGGAATGAGCAGTTCTTC	CASSLSTGRRNEQFF
15	NA	TRBJ1-3	TRBV7-2	NA	TGTGCCAGCAGCCCTACAGGGTTTATAGGAAACACCATATATTTT	CASSPTGFIGNTIYF
15	NA	TRBJ1-2	TRBV4-3	NA	TGCGCCAGCAGTCCTGAAAGGGAGTTGAACTATGGCTACACCTTC	CASSPERELNYGYTF